A single TCR beta chain is shown here with its context. These data belong to a study of blood T cells in healthy people across ages. Germline V gives CDR1 PRHDT, CDR2 FYEKMQ (reference sequence). The CDR3 runs 15 residues. With 3 bases clipped from V and 2 bases from J, the junction kept 4 bases outside the gene matches. With a J-beta primer mix and a sample-barcoded 5' primer, a second PCR ran roughly 7 to 11 cycles. One entry per CDR3 protein, called by TCRdb with MiXCR from the 5' RACE reads. The top ten hold roughly 13% of the sample, which has 850,000 to 1,000,000 distinct CDR3 sequences, roughly 50% seen once. Total RNA extracted from each sample amounted to at least 5.5 micrograms.

The gene calls are TRBV13 and TRBJ2-1; 7 bases are a match to TRBD1. This TCR derives from a man younger than 45 in good health. The sequenced sample was blood. The CDR3 region is CASSFRQGPYNEQFF. The CDR3 nucleotides are TGTGCCAGCAGCTTCAGACAGGGCCCCTACAATGAGCAGTTCTTC.